Sequencing of this T cell receptor (beta chain) was carried out in a study of blood T cell repertoires in COVID-19. Study in general: There were acute and convalescent COVID-19 samples, and they came from the United States, Italy and Spain. The cDNA or gDNA used as material had been derived from T cells, B-cell-depleted T cells, or PBMCs.

In the source study's methods: How many nucleated cells were present was estimated from reference gene primer amplification. Sequencing used immunoSEQ multiplex PCR; TCRdb keeps in-frame clones, though not all of them. D and trimming were read from the DNA, whereas the V and J calls and clone size are those reported in that table. The repertoire holds about 59,000 clones, with 91% as singletons. The germline V gene encodes CDR1 MDHEN and CDR2 SYDVKM. The CDR3 consists of 14 residues. J lost 9 bases, V lost 9 bases, and 14 bases had no gene match. The chain recombines TRBV28 with TRBJ1-2, with 9 positions matching TRBD1. This receptor was obtained from a human donor in a cohort sampled during active COVID-19. Sample: peripheral blood. This chain's CDR3 is CASETDRGRHRYTF. CDR3 nucleotide sequence: TGTGCCAGTGAAACGGACAGGGGAAGACATCGCTACACCTTC.